This T cell receptor beta chain was captured in a study of blood T cell repertoires in COVID-19. Original analysis: By means of reference gene primer amplification, nucleated cell counts were estimated. Sequencing used immunoSEQ multiplex PCR; TCRdb keeps in-frame clones, though not all of them. The V and J calls and clone size are taken from that table; D and trimming were inferred from the DNA. This sample carries almost 200,000 clones, 80% to 90% of them seen once, and the ten largest clones take 6.5% to 9%. Enrollees, about 18 to 100 years old, lived in roughly 24 US areas. Assignment of participants to cohorts was predicated upon participant-reported clinical history. The study counted Cohort 3 donors as recovered given two negative PCRs, clearance, or symptom resolution. The specimen sequenced was PBMCs or T cells enriched from blood (not recorded which). This TCR was recovered from a woman aged 18-30 years who had recovered from COVID-19.

CDR3 bases: TGTGCCAGCAGCTCCCCCGGCCAGGGGGCAAATCGGCACGGCTATGGCTACACCTTC. This sequence encodes CASSSPGQGANRHGYGYTF. The genes are TRBV7-3 and TRBJ1-2; 8 bases are shared with TRBD1. Germline lookup yields CDR1 SGHTA and CDR2 FQGTGA. Unmatched junction bases numbered 20, after V lost 4 bases and J lost 4 bases. The CDR3 is 19 residues long.